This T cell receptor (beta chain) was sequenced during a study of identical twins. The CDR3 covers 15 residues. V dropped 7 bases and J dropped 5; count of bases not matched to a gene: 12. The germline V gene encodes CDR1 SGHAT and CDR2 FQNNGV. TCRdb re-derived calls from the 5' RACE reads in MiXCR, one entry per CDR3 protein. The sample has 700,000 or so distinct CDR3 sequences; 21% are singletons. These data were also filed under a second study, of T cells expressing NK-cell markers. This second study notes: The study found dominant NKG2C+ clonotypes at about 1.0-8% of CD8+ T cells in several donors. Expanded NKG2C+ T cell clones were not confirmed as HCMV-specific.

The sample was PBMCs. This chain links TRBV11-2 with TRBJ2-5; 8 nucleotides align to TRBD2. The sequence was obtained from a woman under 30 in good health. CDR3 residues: CASTLTPGGWETQYF. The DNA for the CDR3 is TGTGCCAGCACCCTAACCCCGGGGGGGTGGGAGACCCAGTACTTC.